This T cell receptor (beta chain) was sequenced in a study of T-cell memory formation after mild COVID-19. TCRdb re-derived calls from the 5' RACE reads in MiXCR, one entry per CDR3 protein. The sample holds 300,000 to 400,000 distinct CDR3 sequences, around 15% seen once. The CDR3 length is 14 residues. Germline CDR1 reads SQVTM; CDR2 reads ANQGSEA. With V trimmed by 6 bases and J by 4 bases, 9 bases remained unmatched. The sequenced sample consisted of PBMCs or a T cell subset sorted from them (not recorded which). The rearrangement joins TRBV29-1 to TRBJ2-7; 10 bases fit TRBD1. The sequence derives from a man aged 18-30 years who had mild COVID-19 (a few samples of this study predate the infection). Cell type and time point are not known. The CDR3 here is CSVQLRDRGYEQYF. The CDR3 coding sequence is TGCAGCGTACAACTCCGGGACAGGGGTTACGAGCAGTACTTC.